These 20 T cell receptor beta chains came from one sample sequenced in a study of shared clonotypes between healthy human individuals. Repertoires were generated with immunoSEQ multiplex PCR, while TCRdb's copy carries only in-frame clones and drops some. The sample yields millions of clones, about 94% seen once. The naive CD8 population came from CD45RO-negative cells selected for CCR7, without terminally differentiated effector memory CD45RA+ cells. Specimen: naive CD8+ T cells sorted from blood. Source of these receptors: a man aged 18 to 30 in good health.

V and J are TRBV15 and TRBJ2-1; 11 bases agree with TRBD2. J gave up 4 bases and V 5 bases, and 7 bases lay outside the gene matches. Germline CDR1 and CDR2: LNHNV and YYDKDF (reference sequence). CDR3 length: 16 residues. The CDR3 DNA reads TGTGCCACCAGCTGGGCTAGCGGGGGGAGTTACAATGAGCAGTTCTTC. It codes for CATSWASGGSYNEQFF.

Remarks on this clone: The sample holds other DNA sequences that translate to the same CDR3. The genes are TRBV11-2 and TRBJ2-7; a possible D gene is TRBD1 (5 bases). V lost 4 bases and J 4 bases, leaving 8 bases between the germline ends. Germline V gene data show CDR1 as SGHAT and CDR2 as FQNNGV. The CDR3 consists of 12 residues. Here the CDR3 DNA reads TGTGCCAGCAGCTCTGACAGTTACGAGCAGTACTTC. This translates into CASSSDSYEQYF.

The gene calls are TRBV6-5 and TRBJ1-2; D uncertain. From germline, CDR1 is MNHEY and CDR2 SVGAGI. Between the trimmed V and J ends, which lost 6 bases and 7 bases, there was a span of 12 bases. The CDR3 length is 12 residues. In DNA form, the CDR3 reads TGTGCCAGCAGAGACGGACCCCTTGGCTACACCTTC. This codes for CASRDGPLGYTF.

The chain couples TRBV4-3 to TRBJ2-1, with no clear D. The V gene lost 4 bases and the J gene lost 6 bases, with 7 bases spanning the gap. CDR1 LGHNA and CDR2 YSLEER come from the germline V gene. The CDR3 sequence is 12 residues long. DNA for the CDR3: TGCGCCAGCAGCCGTCCGGGCAATGAGCAGTTCTTC. Protein: CASSRPGNEQFF.

There are a few counts of this clone. The chain employs TRBV10-2 and TRBJ1-2, with D unresolved. Germline lookup yields CDR1 WSHSY and CDR2 SAAADI. V was cut by 0 bases and J by 7 bases, with 12 bases left in between. The CDR3 totals 14 residues. CDR3 sequence (DNA): TGCGCCAGCAGTGAGTCAAATTATGATGGTGGCTACACCTTC. The encoded protein is CASSESNYDGGYTF.

V and J are TRBV5-6 and TRBJ1-1; unclear D gene. There are 14 residues in the CDR3. Looked up from germline, CDR1 is SGHDT and CDR2 is YYEEEE. The germline V and J ends were trimmed by 4 bases and 4 bases, with 14 bases remaining between them. The CDR3 is CASSADSLGTEAFF. The CDR3 region has the DNA TGTGCCAGCAGCGCAGACTCATTGGGCACTGAAGCTTTCTTT.

This clone was counted only a few times. The chain is built from TRBV5-1 and TRBJ2-3; TRBD2 is a possible D gene (5 bases). This CDR3 contains 16 residues. V dropped 6 bases and J dropped 1 base, with 18 bases sitting between them. Germline V CDR1 and CDR2: SGHRS, YFSETQ. CDR3 protein: CASTQRPLGGTDTQYF. CDR3 DNA: TGCGCCAGCACCCAGAGGCCTTTGGGAGGCACAGATACGCAGTATTTT. The variable domain in full, completed from reference TRBV5-1 and TRBJ2-3, reads KAGVTQTPRYLIKTRGQQVTLSCSPISGHRSVSWYQQTPGQGLQFLFEYFSETQRNKGNFPGRFSGRQFSNSRSEMNVSTLELGDSALYLCASTQRPLGGTDTQYFGPGTRLTVL.

Note on this clone: This sample includes further DNA sequences coding for the same CDR3. The rearrangement joins TRBV27 to TRBJ2-7; unclear D gene. Germline CDR1 MNHEY, CDR2 SMNVEV (reference sequence). This CDR3 region has 14 residues. V lost 2 bases to trimming and J lost 0 bases, with 8 bases between them. CDR3 DNA sequence: TGTGCCAGCAGTTTACGAAGTAGCTCCTACGAGCAGTACTTC. Amino acids: CASSLRSSSYEQYF.

The chain carries TRBV5-1 and TRBJ2-1; possibly TRBD1 or TRBD2 for D (5 bases each). V lost 2 bases to trimming and J lost 5 bases, with 8 bases between them. Germline CDR1 and CDR2: SGHRS and YFSETQ. This CDR3 comprises 13 residues. The CDR3 protein is CASSFGTHNEQFF. The CDR3 coding sequence is TGCGCCAGCAGCTTCGGGACCCACAATGAGCAGTTCTTC.

To note about this clone: The identical CDR3 is also encoded by other nucleotide sequences in the sample. The rearrangement links TRBV28 to TRBJ2-1; D call uncertain. V was cut by 4 bases and J by 5 bases, with 6 bases left in between. Germline V CDR1 and CDR2: MDHEN, SYDVKM. There are 12 residues in the CDR3. The CDR3 sequence: CASSSSDNEQFF. Written as DNA, the CDR3 is TGTGCCAGCAGTTCCAGCGACAATGAGCAGTTCTTC.

V and J are TRBV6-5 and TRBJ2-7, with TRBD1 as a possible D gene (6 bases). The CDR3 consists of 15 residues. The germline V gene encodes CDR1 MNHEY and CDR2 SVGAGI. V was pared by 6 bases and J by 5 bases, with 20 bases between. CDR3 sequence reads: CASSPPDSLSDEQYF. The CDR3 DNA is TGTGCCAGCAGCCCTCCGGACAGTTTGTCTGACGAGCAGTACTTC.

The genes are TRBV30 and TRBJ2-7, with TRBD1 matching over 7 bases. Germline loops: CDR1 GTSNPN, CDR2 SVGIG (reference sequence). Trimming removed 4 bases from V and 4 bases from J; junction bases left unmatched: 10. There are 14 residues in the CDR3. As DNA, the CDR3 is TGTGCCTGGAATGTAGGTACAGGGGAATACGAGCAGTACTTC. It is translated as CAWNVGTGEYEQYF.

The rearrangement uses TRBV30 and TRBJ2-1; D is undetermined. The V and J ends lost 2 bases and 0 bases respectively, with 11 bases between them. This CDR3 contains 15 residues. Germline CDR1 and CDR2: GTSNPN and SVGIG (reference sequence). CDR3 bases: TGTGCCTGGAGTTTTTACGGAAGCTCCTACAATGAGCAGTTCTTC. It codes for CAWSFYGSSYNEQFF.

The J gene is TRBJ2-5, the V gene TRBV7-8; TRBD2 aligns across 16 bases. CDR1 is SGHVS, CDR2 FQNEAQ, per germline. The CDR3 has 18 amino acids. Germline trimming cut 5 bases from V and 4 bases from J; bases unmatched to any gene: 10. CDR3 sequence (DNA): TGTGCCAGCAGCCTCTCCGGGACTAGCGGGGGGGTCTTAGAGACCCAGTACTTC. Protein sequence: CASSLSGTSGGVLETQYF.

This chain links TRBV5-4 with TRBJ2-7; 7 bases match TRBD2. V lost 1 base and J lost 5; bases outside the gene matches: 9. This CDR3 has 15 residues. Germline V gene sequence: CDR1 SGHNT, CDR2 YYREEE (reference sequence). The CDR3 loop reads CASSLMGGPPHEQYF. CDR3 DNA sequence: TGTGCCAGCAGCTTGATGGGAGGGCCTCCACACGAGCAGTACTTC.

Comment on this clone: This sample also contains other DNA sequences that code for the same CDR3. The chain employs TRBV7-9 and TRBJ1-1; possible D gene TRBD1, 5 bases. The CDR3 is made up of 14 amino acids. V lost 0 bases, J lost 3 bases, and 8 bases lay in between. The germline V gene has CDR1 SEHNR and CDR2 FQNEAQ (reference sequence). This CDR3 is CASSLALGDTEAFF. The DNA of the CDR3 is TGTGCCAGCAGCTTAGCGCTGGGGGACACTGAAGCTTTCTTT.

The chain has TRBV27 and TRBJ2-5; 9 bases are a match to TRBD1. V shed 5 bases, J shed 3 bases, and the junction held 4 bases outside the gene matches. The CDR3 sequence is 14 residues long. CDR1 is MNHEY and CDR2 is SMNVEV in the germline V gene (reference sequence). The CDR3 DNA reads as TGTGCCAGCAGTCAATGGACAGGGGAAGAGACCCAGTACTTC. Translating gives CASSQWTGEETQYF.

This clone was picked up one time. This chain connects TRBV5-4 to TRBJ2-2, with 14 bases aligning to TRBD2. Germline V CDR1 and CDR2: SGHNT, YYREEE (reference sequence). The trim removed 4 bases at V and 6 bases at J, leaving 2 bases unmatched. This CDR3 has 15 amino acids. The CDR3: CASSGGLAGAGELFF. CDR3 nucleotide sequence: TGTGCCAGCAGCGGGGGACTAGCGGGAGCCGGGGAGCTGTTTTTT.

The chain uses TRBV6-1 and TRBJ2-7; possible D gene TRBD1, 6 bases. Germline CDR1 reads MNHNS; CDR2 reads SASEGT. The CDR3 has 13 amino acids. Trimming cost V 6 bases and J 3 bases, with 12 bases left between them. The DNA for the CDR3 is TGTGCCAGCAGATACGGACAGAACTACGAGCAGTACTTC. It translates to CASRYGQNYEQYF.

This chain uses TRBV7-6 with TRBJ1-1; D is ambiguous. Trimming removed 1 base from V and 3 bases from J, with 9 bases in between. Germline lookup yields CDR1 SGHVS and CDR2 FNYEAQ. This CDR3 is 14 amino acids long. As DNA, the CDR3 is TGTGCCAGCAGCTTAGGGGTGGAGGACACTGAAGCTTTCTTT. Protein sequence: CASSLGVEDTEAFF.